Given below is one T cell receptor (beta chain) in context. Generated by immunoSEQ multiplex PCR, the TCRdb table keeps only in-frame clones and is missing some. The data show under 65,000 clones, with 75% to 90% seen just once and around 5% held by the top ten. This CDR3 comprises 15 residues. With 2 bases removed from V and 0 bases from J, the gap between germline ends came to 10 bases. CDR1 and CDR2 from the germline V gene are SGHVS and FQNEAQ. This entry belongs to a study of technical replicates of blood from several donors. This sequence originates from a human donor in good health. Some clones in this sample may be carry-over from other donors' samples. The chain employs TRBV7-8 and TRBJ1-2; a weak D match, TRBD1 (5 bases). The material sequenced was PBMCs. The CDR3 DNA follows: TGTGCCAGCAGCTTACAGGGAGGATCTAACTATGGCTACACCTTC. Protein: CASSLQGGSNYGYTF.